The clone carrying this T cell receptor beta chain was seen only a few times. Antigen: not known. The entirety of the isolated RNA underwent reverse transcription, so expressed TCRB transcripts were sequenced. The data were produced by immunoSEQ multiplex PCR, yet TCRdb's version contains in-frame clones alone and is incomplete. Of 900,000 or so clones listed, roughly a sixth were seen once; the top ten hold around 0.02%. Every donor provided one heparinised blood draw, which averaged about 120 mL. The sample belongs to a study of beta chain features in type 1 diabetes. Findings and limits, study-wide: Healthy donors had naive, central memory and Treg TCRB repertoires that appeared less similar than those seen among patients. No resolution was reached here on whether HLA type influences TCRB rearrangement. VDJ junctions from type 1 diabetes patients carried fewer insertions and larger deletions.

Germline CDR1 SGHTA, CDR2 FQGNSA. This CDR3 contains 15 residues. The V gene lost 5 bases and the J gene lost 2 bases, with 13 bases spanning the gap. The sample taken for sequencing was naive CD4+ T cells from blood. V usage is TRBV7-2 and J usage is TRBJ2-1; weak D call: TRBD1 (6 bases). The clonotype originates from a woman aged 18-29 years in good health. The CDR3 spells CASSQDRSPYNEQFF. The CDR3 bases are TGTGCCAGCAGCCAAGACAGGTCCCCCTACAATGAGCAGTTCTTC.